This T cell receptor (beta chain) comes out of a study of identifying expanded T cells in peripheral blood. During the collection period, no donor immune events like infections were recorded. The CDR3 covers 15 residues. The junction had 6 bases not matched to a gene; V was cut back by 0 bases and J by 4 bases. Germline CDR1 and CDR2: SGHRS and YFSETQ. Sequencing was performed with immunoSEQ multiplex PCR; in TCRdb, only in-frame clones are kept and a portion is missing. The table lists about 58,000 clones, about 80% of them singletons. This sequence joins TRBV5-1 and TRBJ2-5, with TRBD1 matching 7 bases. The receptor comes from a person between 18 and 75 years old in good health. Sequenced material: blood. CDR3 nucleotides: TGCGCCAGCAGCTTGGGTCAAACAGGGGTAGAGACCCAGTACTTC. It codes for CASSLGQTGVETQYF.